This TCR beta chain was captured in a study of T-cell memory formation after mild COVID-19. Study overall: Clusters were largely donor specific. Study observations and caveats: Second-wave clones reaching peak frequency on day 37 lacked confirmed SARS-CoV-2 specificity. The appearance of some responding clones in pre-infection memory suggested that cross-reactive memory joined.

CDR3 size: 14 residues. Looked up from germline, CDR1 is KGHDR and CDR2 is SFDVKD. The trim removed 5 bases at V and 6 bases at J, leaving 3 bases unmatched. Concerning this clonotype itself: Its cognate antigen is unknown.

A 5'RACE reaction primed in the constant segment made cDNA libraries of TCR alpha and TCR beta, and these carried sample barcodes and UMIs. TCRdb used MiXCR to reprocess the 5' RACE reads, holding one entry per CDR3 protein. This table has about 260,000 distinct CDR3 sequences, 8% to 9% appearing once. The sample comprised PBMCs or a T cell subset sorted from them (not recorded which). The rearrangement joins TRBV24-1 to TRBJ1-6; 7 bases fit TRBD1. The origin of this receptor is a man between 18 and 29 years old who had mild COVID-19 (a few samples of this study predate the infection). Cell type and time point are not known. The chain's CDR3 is CATSGDRVNSPLHF. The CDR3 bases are TGTGCCACCAGTGGAGACAGGGTTAATTCACCCCTCCACTTT.